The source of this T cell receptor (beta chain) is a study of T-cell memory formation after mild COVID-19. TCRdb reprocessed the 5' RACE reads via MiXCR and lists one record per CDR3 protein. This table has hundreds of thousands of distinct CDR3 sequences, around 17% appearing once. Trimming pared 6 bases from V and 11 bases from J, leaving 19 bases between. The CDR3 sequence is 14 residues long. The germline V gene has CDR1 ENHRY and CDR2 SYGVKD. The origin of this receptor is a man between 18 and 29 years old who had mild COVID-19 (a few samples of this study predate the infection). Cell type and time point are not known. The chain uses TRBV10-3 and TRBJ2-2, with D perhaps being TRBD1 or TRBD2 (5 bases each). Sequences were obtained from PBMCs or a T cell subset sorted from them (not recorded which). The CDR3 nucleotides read TGTGCCATCAGCCGAGGGGAAGGTGACGTCGAGCTGTTTTTT. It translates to CAISRGEGDVELFF.